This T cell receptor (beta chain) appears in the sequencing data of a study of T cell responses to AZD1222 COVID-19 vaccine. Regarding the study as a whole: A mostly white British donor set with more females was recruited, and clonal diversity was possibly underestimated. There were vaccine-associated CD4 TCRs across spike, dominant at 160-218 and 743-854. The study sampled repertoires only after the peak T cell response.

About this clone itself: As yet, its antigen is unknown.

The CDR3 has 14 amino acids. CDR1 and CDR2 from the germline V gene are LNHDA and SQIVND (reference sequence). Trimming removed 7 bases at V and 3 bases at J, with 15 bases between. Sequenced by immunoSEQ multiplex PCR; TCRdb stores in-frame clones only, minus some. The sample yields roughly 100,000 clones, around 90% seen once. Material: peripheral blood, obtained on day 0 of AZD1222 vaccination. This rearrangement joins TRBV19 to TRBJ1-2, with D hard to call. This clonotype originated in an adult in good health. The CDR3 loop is CASIKDDGHYGYTF. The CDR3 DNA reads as TGTGCCAGTATAAAGGACGACGGACACTATGGCTACACCTTC.